This T cell receptor (beta chain) stems from a study of shared clonotypes between healthy human individuals. Study at large: Aged between 18 and 49, the donors were a couple of women and three men. Each donor had three CD4 naive, three CD4 memory, two CD8 naive and one CD8 memory plate. General study findings and limits: Across subsets, estimated richness was generally greater for naive than for memory populations.

The V end was cut by 1 base, the J end by 3 bases, with 3 bases between. Looked up from germline, CDR1 is MGHRA and CDR2 is YSYEKL. The CDR3 is 12 residues long. A note on this clone: What it binds is unknown. The sample carries other DNA sequences with the same CDR3.

Naive CD8 cells lacked CD45RO and underwent positive selection for CCR7, leaving out terminally differentiated effector memory CD45RA+ cells. TCRdb's copy holds only in-frame clones and misses some; the assay was immunoSEQ multiplex PCR. The table includes hundreds of thousands of clones, roughly 96% detected once. V gene TRBV4-1 combines with J gene TRBJ1-1; D is unclear. What was sequenced was naive CD8+ T cells sorted from blood. This receptor was identified in a young woman in good health. CDR3 in DNA: TGCGCCAGCAGCCAAGGGGACACTGAAGCTTTCTTT. Translating it yields CASSQGDTEAFF.